Listed here are 16 T cell receptor beta chains from one sample, sequenced in a study of blood T cells in healthy people across ages. Next came a second PCR, run for about 6 to 12 cycles, which used a sample-barcoded 5' primer along with a J-beta primer mix. TCRdb redid the calling of the 5' RACE reads with MiXCR, one entry per CDR3 protein. In the table there are 550,000 to 800,000 distinct CDR3 sequences, less than 40% of which are singletons. Sequenced sample: blood. Every receptor here comes from a woman of 80 years or more in good health.

This clonotype appeared a few times. The J gene is TRBJ2-1, the V gene TRBV2, with 9 bases aligning to TRBD2. V dropped 8 bases and J dropped 9; count of bases not matched to a gene: 20. From germline, CDR1 is SNHLY and CDR2 FYNNEI. The CDR3 contains 17 residues. The CDR3 bases are TGTGCCAGCTCCACGACAAAGTGGACTAGCGCTCGGGCTGAGCAGTTCTTC. Translating it yields CASSTTKWTSARAEQFF. Full variable domain (rest looked up from reference TRBV2 and TRBJ2-1): EPEVTQTPSHQVTQMGQEVILRCVPISNHLYFYWYRQILGQKVEFLVSFYNNEISEKSEIFDDQFSVERPDGSNFTLKIRSTKLEDSAMYFCASSTTKWTSARAEQFFGPGTRLTVL.

Points on this clonotype: Given a much more abundant clone one base away, this may be a read error. The V call is TRBV6-2 or TRBV6-3, the J call TRBJ2-5; D gene ambiguous. This CDR3 is 13 amino acids long. Germline CDR1 reads MNHEY; CDR2 reads SVGEGT. Trimming took off 5 bases at V and 10 bases at J, with 17 bases between the two ends. The CDR3 nucleotides are TGTGCCAGCAGTGCGAATCCCGAAGGGCTCCAGTACTTC. It encodes CASSANPEGLQYF.

The table lists this clonotype with a few counts. At one boundary the junction diverges from the germline segment, which might be a read error. The chain is built from TRBV7-7 and TRBJ2-4, with TRBD2 identical over 14 bases. There are 16 residues in the CDR3. Germline CDR1 is SSHAT and CDR2 is FNYEAQ (reference sequence). CDR3 sequence: CASSRLAGGLRETLYF. The CDR3 nucleotides read TGTGCTAGCAGCCGACTAGCGGGGGGGCTCAGGGAGACCCTGTACTTC.

The V and J genes are TRBV7-8 and TRBJ2-3; D assignment may be TRBD1 or TRBD2 (5 bases each). This CDR3 is built from 16 residues. CDR1 and CDR2 from the germline V gene are SGHVS and FQNEAQ. Between the trimmed V and J ends, which lost 1 base and 4 bases, there was a span of 15 bases. The CDR3 nucleotides are TGTGCCAGCAGCTTAGGTGGCAGGGAGACCGCAGATACGCAGTATTTT. Its protein product is CASSLGGRETADTQYF.

V and J are TRBV7-2 and TRBJ1-4; perhaps TRBD1 as D (6 bases). CDR1 and CDR2 (germline): SGHTA, FQGNSA. V was shortened by 3 bases and J by 7 bases, with 12 bases between the two germline ends. This CDR3 region has 14 residues. CDR3 DNA: TGTGCCAGCAGCTTCTCAGGGGTTGGTGAAAAACTGTTTTTT. Its translation: CASSFSGVGEKLFF.

This clonotype was counted ten times or more. J is TRBJ2-6 and V is TRBV28, with D perhaps assigned TRBD1 or TRBD2 (5 bases each). This CDR3 is built from 15 residues. Germline V lookup: CDR1 MDHEN, CDR2 SYDVKM. V was clipped by 6 bases and J by 3 bases, with 12 bases between them. The CDR3 coding sequence is TGTGCCAGCAGAGCCGGGGCGGATGGGGCCAACGTCCTGACTTTC. It encodes CASRAGADGANVLTF.

This clonotype appeared many times. The chain joins TRBV23-1 to TRBJ2-7; a possible D gene is TRBD2 (7 bases). TRBV23-1 belongs to the ORF category, with a function that is uncertain. This CDR3 region has 14 residues. Trimming stripped 4 bases from V and 0 bases from J, with 10 bases between. In nucleotides, the CDR3 is TGCGCCAGCAGTCGCGGGGGCCCCTCCTACGAGCAGTACTTC. Its translation is CASSRGGPSYEQYF.

This clonotype was seen repeatedly, ten times or more. This chain uses TRBV5-6 with TRBJ1-2; possible D gene TRBD1, 5 bases. The CDR3 spans 14 residues. V dropped 7 bases and J dropped 5 bases, with 18 bases sitting between them. The germline V gene encodes CDR1 SGHDT and CDR2 YYEEEE. The CDR3 loop is CASLPGGDRYGYTF. CDR3 DNA sequence: TGTGCCAGCCTACCTGGGGGGGATCGGTATGGCTACACCTTC.

This clonotype was observed a few times. With a much larger clone just one base away, this may be a read error. The rearrangement links TRBV6-1 to TRBJ2-1; TRBD1 agrees at 8 bases. Germline CDR1 reads MNHNS; CDR2 reads SASEGT. The CDR3 contains 14 residues. The V and J ends lost 6 bases and 10 bases, in that order; junction bases with no gene match: 11. The CDR3 coding sequence is TGTGCCAGCAGGGACAGGGCCCCTTCCTACGAGCAGTTCTTC. This codes for CASRDRAPSYEQFF.

This clonotype was counted a few times. The rearrangement links TRBV7-9 to TRBJ1-2, with a weak D call TRBD1 (6 bases). Trimming took off 5 bases at V and 2 bases at J, with 12 bases between the two ends. The germline V gene has CDR1 SEHNR and CDR2 FQNEAQ (reference sequence). The CDR3 contains 14 residues. The CDR3 nucleotides read TGTGCCAGCAGCGACCAGGGGTCGAACTATGGCTACACCTTC. It translates to CASSDQGSNYGYTF.

A remark on this clonotype: This may be a read error: a much more frequent sequence differs by one nucleotide. The chain has TRBV13 and TRBJ2-7, with 9 bases matching TRBD1. Germline CDR1 reads PRHDT; CDR2 reads FYEKMQ (reference sequence). This CDR3 is built from 15 residues. The CDR3 reads CASSLAGQGGNERYF. CDR3 in DNA: TGTGCCAGCAGCTTAGCGGGACAGGGAGGCAACGAGCGGTACTTC.

As regards this clonotype: A much larger clone lies a single base off, so this may be a read error. The V and J genes are TRBV4-1 and TRBJ1-2; no clear D. CDR3 length: 11 amino acids. Germline V CDR1 and CDR2: MGHRA, YSYEKL. CDR3 amino acids: CASSQDLGCTF. The DNA for the CDR3 is TGCGCCAGCAGCCAAGATCTAGGCTGCACCTTC.

The genes are TRBV6-1 and TRBJ1-2; tentatively, D is TRBD1 (6 bases). Trimming pared 7 bases from V and 0 bases from J, leaving 9 bases between. Germline V CDR1 and CDR2: MNHNS, SASEGT. The CDR3 totals 13 residues. CDR3 in amino acids: CASTRGPNYGYTF. In DNA, the CDR3 is TGTGCCAGCACCAGGGGACCTAACTATGGCTACACCTTC.

This chain joins TRBV5-1 and TRBJ2-3; TRBD2 might be the D (7 bases). V dropped 0 bases and J dropped 4 bases, with 18 bases sitting between them. Germline values: CDR1 SGHRS, CDR2 YFSETQ. The CDR3 runs to 17 residues. The CDR3 loop reads CASSLGGGRRNADTQYF. CDR3 nucleotides: TGCGCCAGCAGCTTGGGCGGGGGCCGCAGAAACGCAGATACGCAGTATTTT.

This clonotype was picked up a small number of times. The CDR3 protein is CASSFSGGAGELFF. CDR3 in DNA: TGTGCCAGCAGCTTTAGCGGGGGGGCCGGGGAGCTGTTTTTT. The chain uses TRBV9 and TRBJ2-2; 11 bases map to TRBD2. The CDR3 contains 14 residues. The ends lost 4 bases at V and 6 bases at J; junction bases unmatched: 2. Germline V gene lookup returns CDR1 SGDLS and CDR2 YYNGEE.

To note about this clonotype: The germline gene is not matched at one end of the junction; a read error may be the cause. The rearrangement uses TRBV3-1 and TRBJ2-3; 10 nucleotides agree with TRBD1. The CDR3 covers 15 residues. Germline loops: CDR1 LGHDT, CDR2 YNNKEL (reference sequence). The DNA of the CDR3 is TGTGCCAGCAGCCAACCGGGACAGGGGACAGATGCGCAGTATTTT. It specifies CASSQPGQGTDAQYF.